The sequence of this T cell receptor beta chain was determined in a study of T cells in Graves' hyperthyroidism and ophthalmopathy. V lost 4 bases to trimming and J lost 3 bases; unmatched junction nucleotides: 11. Germline V gene lookup returns CDR1 PRHDT and CDR2 FYEKMQ (reference sequence). This CDR3 region has 16 residues. At least ten counts were recorded for this clonotype. The investigators amplified TCR beta CDR3 regions from RNA transcripts. HTBI primers drove first-round RT-PCR of the TCR CDR3. TCRdb passed the multiplex PCR reads through MiXCR, listing each CDR3 protein once. Of approximately 400,000 distinct CDR3 sequences in the sample, 15% to 19% were seen once.

The specimen sequenced was blood. The chain is built from TRBV13 and TRBJ2-7; TRBD2 matches at 8 bases. This TCR derives from a woman aged 18-30 years with Graves' hyperthyroidism that later progressed to Graves' ophthalmopathy. The CDR3 DNA sequence: TGTGCCAGCAGCTCCACCCCCCGGGAGGGAATCTACGAGCAGTACTTC. It yields the protein CASSSTPREGIYEQYF.